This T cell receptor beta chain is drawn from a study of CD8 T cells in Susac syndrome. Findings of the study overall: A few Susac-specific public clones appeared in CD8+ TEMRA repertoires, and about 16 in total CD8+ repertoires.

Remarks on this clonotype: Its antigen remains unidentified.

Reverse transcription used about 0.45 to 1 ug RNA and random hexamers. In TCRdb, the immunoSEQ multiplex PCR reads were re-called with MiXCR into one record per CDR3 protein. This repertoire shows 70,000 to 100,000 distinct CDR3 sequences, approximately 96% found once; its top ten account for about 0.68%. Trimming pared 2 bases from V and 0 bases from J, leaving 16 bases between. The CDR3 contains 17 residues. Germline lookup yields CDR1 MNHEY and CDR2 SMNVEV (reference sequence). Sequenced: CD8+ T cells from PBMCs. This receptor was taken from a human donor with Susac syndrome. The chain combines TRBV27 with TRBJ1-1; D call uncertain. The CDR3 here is CASSLAPGLPLNTEAFF. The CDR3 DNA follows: TGTGCCAGCAGTTTAGCCCCGGGTTTACCCTTGAACACTGAAGCTTTCTTT.